Below, 14 T cell receptor beta chains from the same sample are listed, as sequenced in a study of T cells in Graves' hyperthyroidism and ophthalmopathy. Template material for amplifying TCR beta CDR3 regions consisted of RNA transcripts. The TCR CDR3 was amplified in a first-round RT-PCR using the HTBI primer set. TCRdb re-analysed the multiplex PCR reads in MiXCR, keeping a single row per CDR3 protein. The repertoire has 400,000 to 600,000 distinct CDR3 sequences, around 20% of them found once; the top ten carry about 26%. The sequencing input was blood. The receptors derive from a man younger than 35 with Graves' hyperthyroidism.

This clonotype was picked up many times. J is TRBJ1-2 and V is TRBV25-1; TRBD1 aligns across 7 bases. With V trimmed by 5 bases and J by 3 bases, 6 bases remained unmatched. The CDR3 has 14 amino acids. Germline lookup yields CDR1 MGHDK and CDR2 SYGVNS. CDR3 in DNA: TGTGCCAGCAGTCCCCTGGGGACAGACTATGGCTACACCTTC. It translates to CASSPLGTDYGYTF.

This clonotype was counted many times. This rearrangement joins TRBV11-2 to TRBJ2-7; the D call may be TRBD1 or TRBD2 (5 bases each). Trimming cost V 1 base and J 2 bases, with 12 bases left between them. The CDR3 loop spans 15 amino acids. The germline gives CDR1 SGHAT, CDR2 FQNNGV. CDR3 loop: CASSLASRDPYEQYF. The CDR3 nucleotides read TGTGCCAGCAGCTTAGCTTCCAGGGACCCCTACGAGCAGTACTTC.

The J gene is TRBJ1-2, the V gene TRBV20-1, with a tentative D call TRBD1 (6 bases). Germline lookup yields CDR1 DFQATT and CDR2 SNEGSKA (reference sequence). V was shortened by 6 bases and J by 2 bases, with 16 bases between the two germline ends. This CDR3 is 14 amino acids long. CDR3 DNA: TGCAGTGCCAAGAAGGCAGGGGAAAACTATGGCTACACCTTC. This gives the protein CSAKKAGENYGYTF.

The chain combines TRBV29-1 with TRBJ1-2; D unclear. This CDR3 contains 12 residues. Germline assignment: CDR1 SQVTM and CDR2 ANQGSEA. Trimming removed 2 bases from V and 3 bases from J, with 7 bases in between. CDR3 loop: CSVENNYYGYTF. The CDR3 DNA is TGCAGCGTTGAAAACAACTACTATGGCTACACCTTC.

This clonotype was seen at least ten times. The genes are TRBV11-3 and TRBJ2-5; TRBD2 agrees at 8 bases. Germline trimming cut 6 bases from V and 4 bases from J; bases unmatched to any gene: 10. Germline V gives CDR1 SGHNT, CDR2 YENEEA. The CDR3 length is 15 residues. CDR3 in amino acids: CASSMRGDPRETQYF. CDR3 nucleotide sequence: TGTGCCAGCAGTATGCGGGGGGACCCCAGAGAGACCCAGTACTTC. Variable domain in full (rest from reference TRBV11-3 and TRBJ2-5): EAGVVQSPRYKIIEKKQPVAFWCNPISGHNTLYWYLQNLGQGPELLIRYENEEAVDDSQLPKDRFSAERLKGVDSTLKIQPAELGDSAVYLCASSMRGDPRETQYFGPGTRLLVL.

The chain combines TRBV12-3 or TRBV12-4 with TRBJ1-2, with TRBD1 matching over 7 bases. The V gene end was trimmed by 3 bases and the J gene end by 8 bases; junction bases not matched to a gene: 6. This CDR3 contains 13 residues. CDR3 DNA: TGTGCCAGCAGTTTCAGGGGGGGCAGCGGCTACACCTTC. As protein: CASSFRGGSGYTF.

Ten or more counts support this clonotype. The chain couples TRBV19 to TRBJ2-7; the D call may be TRBD1 or TRBD2 (6 bases each). Looked up from germline, CDR1 is LNHDA and CDR2 is SQIVND (reference sequence). CDR3 length: 14 residues. V was pared by 3 bases and J by 1 base, with 10 bases between. The CDR3 sequence: CASSIGGLSYEQYF. CDR3 bases: TGTGCCAGTAGTATCGGGGGCCTGTCCTACGAGCAGTACTTC.

Concerning this clonotype itself: A read error may explain this, as a much larger clone is one base away. CDR3 sequence: CASSASEGQPQHF. The CDR3 region has the DNA TGCGCCAGCAGTGCCTCGGAGGGTCAGCCCCAGCATTTT. The rearrangement links TRBV10-1 to TRBJ1-5; the D is unclear. V was pared by 4 bases and J by 6 bases, with 10 bases between. The CDR3 totals 13 residues. CDR1 WNHNN and CDR2 SYGVQD come from the germline V gene (reference sequence).

This clonotype was observed at least ten times. The gene calls are TRBV12-3 or TRBV12-4 and TRBJ2-7; TRBD1 aligns across 8 bases. The CDR3 is 15 amino acids. With V trimmed by 3 bases and J by 4 bases, 8 bases remained unmatched. In DNA form, the CDR3 reads TGTGCCAGCAGTTTGGGGTCAGGACAGGGTTACGAGCAGTACTTC. Its protein is CASSLGSGQGYEQYF.

This clonotype has at least ten counts. The V gene is TRBV6-5, the J gene TRBJ1-2, with a tentative D call TRBD1 (5 bases). With 2 bases removed from V and 6 bases from J, the gap between germline ends came to 10 bases. This CDR3 is built from 13 residues. CDR1 is MNHEY, CDR2 SVGAGI, per germline. The CDR3 DNA is TGTGCCAGCAGTTACAACGGGGGGGATGGCTACACCTTC. It is translated as CASSYNGGDGYTF.

In this sample, this clonotype turned up many times. The rearrangement uses TRBV30 and TRBJ2-7; 9 positions agree with TRBD1. This CDR3 comprises 13 residues. Germline-derived CDR1 and CDR2 are GTSNPN and SVGIG (reference sequence). J lost 5 bases, V lost 1 base, and 3 bases had no gene match. The CDR3 region has the DNA TGTGCCTGGAGTGAGGGACAGGGCAACGAGCAGTACTTC. As protein: CAWSEGQGNEQYF.

In the case of this clonotype: Lacking the conserved final phenylalanine or tryptophan, this CDR3 likely reflects a read error. This chain joins TRBV28 and TRBJ1-3, with a possible D match to TRBD1 (6 bases). V was pared by 3 bases and J by 4 bases, with 10 bases between. This CDR3 region has 14 residues. Per the germline V gene, CDR1 is MDHEN and CDR2 is SYDVKM. The CDR3 sequence: CASSLTGAGNTIYY. Here the CDR3 DNA reads TGTGCCAGCAGTTTGACGGGGGCAGGAAACACCATATATTAT.

This clonotype was counted ten times or more. This may arise from a read error, as a much more abundant clone is one base away. This CDR3 reads CASSYSNNQLQHF. In DNA form, the CDR3 reads TGTGCCAGCAGTTACTCGAACAATCAGCTCCAGCATTTT. The rearrangement joins TRBV6-5 to TRBJ1-5, with D hard to call. The length of the CDR3 is 13 residues. Per the germline V gene, CDR1 is MNHEY and CDR2 is SVGAGI.

The chain is built from TRBV4-1 and TRBJ2-5; 11 positions match TRBD2. With V trimmed by 4 bases and J by 1 base, 8 bases remained unmatched. CDR3 size: 17 residues. Germline CDR1 and CDR2: MGHRA and YSYEKL. The CDR3, as DNA: TGCGCCAGCAGCCCCCTAGGACTAGCGGGTACCCAAGAGACCCAGTACTTC. Translated: CASSPLGLAGTQETQYF.